The source of this TCR beta chain is a study of blood T cell repertoires in COVID-19. Study context: Acute and convalescent COVID-19 samples came from the United States, Italy and Spain.

This CDR3 contains 15 residues. The germline CDR1 and CDR2 sequences are MNHEY and SVGAGI. V lost 11 bases and J lost 0; bases outside the gene matches: 9. Source study methods: Amplification of reference gene primers provided the estimated nucleated cell counts. Method: immunoSEQ multiplex PCR; TCRdb's copy keeps in-frame clones and lacks some. That table is the source of V, J and clone size, and D and trimming were worked out from the DNA. Of more than 300,000 clones listed, 85% to 90% are singletons. V is TRBV6-5 and J is TRBJ2-1; 8 positions match TRBD1. The sample consisted of PBMCs or T cells enriched from blood (not recorded which). The TCR sequence derives from a young woman who had recovered from COVID-19. The CDR3 here is CAAYRGADSYNEQFF. The CDR3 DNA reads as TGTGCCGCCTACAGGGGGGCGGACTCCTACAATGAGCAGTTCTTC.